A selection of T cell receptor beta chains follows, all from one sample in a study of cytomegalovirus exposure and HLA in healthy donors. Method: immunoSEQ multiplex PCR; TCRdb's copy keeps in-frame clones and lacks some. The repertoire holds about 200,000 clones, with 65% to 85% as singletons. Sequencing was carried out using PBMCs. All receptors derive from a man in his fifties in good health and CMV-seronegative. Both conserved end residues are part of each CDR3. A D gene is named only where the DNA matches it firmly.

TRBJ2-7 16 TRBD2 TRBV19 CASQGLAGGESYEQYF
TRBJ1-2 13 - TRBV7-3 CASSLRGGASYTF
TRBJ2-7 14 - TRBV28 CASSVGQASYEQYF
TRBJ2-3 18 TRBD2 TRBV28 CASSLSGLAGGQLDTQYF
TRBJ2-7 15 TRBD2 TRBV7-2 CASSPQAGGPGEQYF
TRBJ2-7 14 - TRBV10-3 CAISDPDISYEQYF
TRBJ1-1 15 TRBD1 TRBV28 CASSLSRGRHTEAFF
TRBJ1-3 14 - TRBV28 CASSVVDSGNTIYF
TRBJ2-7 16 TRBD1 TRBV18 CASSSRTTGGFREQYF
TRBJ2-3 13 TRBD1 TRBV29-1 CRPWDRVADTQYF